Below are 5 T cell receptor beta chains sequenced from a single sample in a study of regulatory T cells in long-lasting Graves disease. iRepertoire HTBI primers and Arm-PCR of CDR3 regions built TCR beta libraries. From the multiplex PCR reads, TCRdb called clonotypes with MiXCR, one entry per CDR3 protein. The sample has about 350,000 distinct CDR3 sequences, over 15% seen once. Time point specified: newly diagnosed GD, antithyroid drugs for less than 3 months. Researchers made the TCR library from RNA that was extracted from PBMCs. This same sample was also part of a study on T cells in Graves' hyperthyroidism and ophthalmopathy.

This specimen consisted of peripheral blood mononuclear cells (PBMCs), obtained at new diagnosis, from a patient treated with antithyroid drugs. These receptors were collected from a man aged 35 to 55 with Graves disease.

The table lists this clonotype with a few counts. The rearrangement uses TRBV6-2 or TRBV6-3 and TRBJ1-5; no reliable D call. V lost 5 bases and J lost 5, with 13 bases in between. The CDR3 runs to 14 residues. CDR1 is MNHEY, CDR2 SVGEGT, per germline. Here the CDR3 DNA reads TGTGCCAGCAGTGAAGTTCTGGGCCATCAGCCCCAGCATTTT. It codes for CASSEVLGHQPQHF.

This clonotype appeared many times. The rearrangement joins TRBV20-1 to TRBJ2-7; D possibly matches TRBD1 or TRBD2 (5 bases each). V lost 0 bases to trimming and J lost 4 bases, with 19 bases between them. Germline loops: CDR1 DFQATT, CDR2 SNEGSKA (reference sequence). The CDR3 runs 16 residues. This CDR3 is CSARDRSVLGDYEQYF. CDR3 coding DNA: TGCAGTGCTAGAGATCGGTCGGTCTTGGGGGATTACGAGCAGTACTTC.

This clonotype came up many times. The chain employs TRBV11-2 and TRBJ2-5; D is undetermined. Germline V gives CDR1 SGHAT, CDR2 FQNNGV. The CDR3 sequence is 13 residues long. V was clipped by 1 base and J by 0 bases, with 3 bases between them. The CDR3 DNA sequence: TGTGCCAGCAGCTTAGGCAACCAAGAGACCCAGTACTTC. Protein sequence: CASSLGNQETQYF.

This clonotype occurred many times. CDR3: CASSDPSLATQYF. CDR3 bases: TGTGCCAGCAGCGACCCCTCTTTGGCCACGCAGTATTTT. The chain links TRBV9 to TRBJ2-3, with D unclear. The CDR3 is 13 amino acids. V was clipped by 3 bases and J by 9 bases, with 14 bases between them. Germline CDR1 and CDR2: SGDLS and YYNGEE. Full variable domain (remainder filled in from reference TRBV9 and TRBJ2-3): DSGVTQTPKHLITATGQRVTLRCSPRSGDLSVYWYQQSLDQGLQFLIQYYNGEERAKGNILERFSAQQFPDLHSELNLSSLELGDSALYFCASSDPSLATQYFGPGTRLTVL.

This clonotype showed up many times. V usage is TRBV27 and J usage is TRBJ2-7, with D maybe TRBD1 (6 bases). Germline CDR1 is MNHEY and CDR2 is SMNVEV (reference sequence). The ends were cut back, 6 bases at V and 0 bases at J, with 15 bases in the middle. The CDR3 covers 15 residues. This chain's CDR3 is CASRRTAAPSYEQYF. In nucleotides, the CDR3 is TGTGCCAGCAGGAGGACAGCGGCCCCCTCCTACGAGCAGTACTTC.